The source of this T cell receptor beta chain is a study of radiation and T cells in renal cell carcinoma. This CDR3 is 15 amino acids long. Germline loops: CDR1 LNHNV, CDR2 YYDKDF (reference sequence). With 5 bases clipped from V and 7 bases from J, the junction kept 11 bases outside the gene matches. This table comes from immunoSEQ multiplex PCR, and its TCRdb copy is limited to in-frame clones, with some not included. The top ten clones hold 10% to 15% of a sample with about 150,000 clones, approximately 88% of them seen once. Noted time point: blood 2 weeks post-SBRT. The treatment is: 15 Gy SBRT to primary tumor, nephrectomy 4 weeks later.

The TCR sequence derives from a woman aged 45-65 years with renal cell carcinoma. This specimen consisted of blood, obtained from a patient whose treatment included radiotherapy and nephrectomy. The V call is TRBV15, the J call TRBJ2-3, with TRBD2 matching 8 bases. CDR3 amino acids: CATSSSGGADNTQYF. As DNA, the CDR3 is TGTGCCACCAGCTCCTCCGGGGGGGCGGACAATACGCAGTATTTT.